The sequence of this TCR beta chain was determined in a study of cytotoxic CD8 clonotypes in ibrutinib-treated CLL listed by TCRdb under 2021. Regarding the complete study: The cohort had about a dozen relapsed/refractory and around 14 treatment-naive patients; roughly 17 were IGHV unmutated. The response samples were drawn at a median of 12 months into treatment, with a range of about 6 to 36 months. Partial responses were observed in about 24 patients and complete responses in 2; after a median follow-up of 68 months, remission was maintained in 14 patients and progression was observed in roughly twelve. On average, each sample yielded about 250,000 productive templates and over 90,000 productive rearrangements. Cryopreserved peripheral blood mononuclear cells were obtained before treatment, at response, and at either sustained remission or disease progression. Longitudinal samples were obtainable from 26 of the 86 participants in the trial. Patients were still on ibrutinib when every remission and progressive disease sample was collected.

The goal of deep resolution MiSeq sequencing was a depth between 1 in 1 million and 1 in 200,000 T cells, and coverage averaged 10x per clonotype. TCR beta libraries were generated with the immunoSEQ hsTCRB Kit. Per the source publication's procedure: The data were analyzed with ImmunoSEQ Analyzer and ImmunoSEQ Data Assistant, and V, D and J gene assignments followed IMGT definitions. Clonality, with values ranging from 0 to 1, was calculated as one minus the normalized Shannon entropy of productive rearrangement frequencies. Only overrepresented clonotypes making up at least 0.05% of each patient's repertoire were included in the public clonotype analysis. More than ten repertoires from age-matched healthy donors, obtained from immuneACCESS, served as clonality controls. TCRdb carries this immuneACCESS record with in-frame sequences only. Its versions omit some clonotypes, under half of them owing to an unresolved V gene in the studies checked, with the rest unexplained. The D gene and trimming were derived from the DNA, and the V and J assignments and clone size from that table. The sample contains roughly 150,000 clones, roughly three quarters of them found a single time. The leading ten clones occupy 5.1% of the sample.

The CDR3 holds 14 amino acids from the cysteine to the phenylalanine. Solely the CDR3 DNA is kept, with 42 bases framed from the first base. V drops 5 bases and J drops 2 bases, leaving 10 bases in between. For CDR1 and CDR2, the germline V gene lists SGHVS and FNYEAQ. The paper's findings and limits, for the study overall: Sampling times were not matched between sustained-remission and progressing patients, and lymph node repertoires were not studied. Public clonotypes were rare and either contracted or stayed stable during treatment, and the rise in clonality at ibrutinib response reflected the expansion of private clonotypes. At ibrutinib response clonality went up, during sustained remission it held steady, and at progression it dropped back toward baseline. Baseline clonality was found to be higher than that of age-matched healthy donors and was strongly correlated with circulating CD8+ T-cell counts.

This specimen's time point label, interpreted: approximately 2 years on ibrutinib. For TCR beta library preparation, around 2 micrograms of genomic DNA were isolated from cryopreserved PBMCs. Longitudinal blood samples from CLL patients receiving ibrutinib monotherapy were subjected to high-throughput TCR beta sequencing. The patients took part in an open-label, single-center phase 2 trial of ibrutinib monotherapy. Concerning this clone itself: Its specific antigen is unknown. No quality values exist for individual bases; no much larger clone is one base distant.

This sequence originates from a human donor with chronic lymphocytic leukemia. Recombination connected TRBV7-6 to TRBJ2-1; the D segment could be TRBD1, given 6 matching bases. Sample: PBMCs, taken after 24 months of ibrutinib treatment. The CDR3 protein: CASSLQGTYNEQFF. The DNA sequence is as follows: TGTGCCAGCAGCCTACAGGGCACCTACAATGAGCAGTTCTTC.